Following are 25 T cell receptor beta chains from one sample sequenced in a study of T-cell memory formation after mild COVID-19. One entry per CDR3 protein, called by TCRdb with MiXCR from the 5' RACE reads. This table has 310,000 or so distinct CDR3 sequences, around a sixth appearing once. Sample: PBMCs or a T cell subset sorted from them (not recorded which). The source of these receptors is a man aged 18 to 30 who had mild COVID-19 (a few samples of this study predate the infection). Cell type and time point are not known.

This clonotype was seen at least ten times. V and J are TRBV12-3 or TRBV12-4 and TRBJ2-7, with 10 nucleotides matching TRBD1. J lost 6 bases, V lost 4 bases, and 6 bases had no gene match. The CDR3 consists of 14 residues. CDR3 in DNA: TGTGCCAGCAGTTCCGGGACAGGGGAGGGCGAGCAGTACTTC. Translated: CASSSGTGEGEQYF.

The chain combines TRBV2 with TRBJ2-7; tentatively, D is TRBD1 (7 bases). Trimming pared 6 bases from V and 7 bases from J, leaving 19 bases between. The CDR3 is 14 residues long. Germline V gene lookup returns CDR1 SNHLY and CDR2 FYNNEI. CDR3 loop: CASRTGTPIGEQYF. Here the CDR3 DNA reads TGTGCCAGCAGGACAGGGACTCCGATTGGGGAGCAGTACTTC.

The rearrangement links TRBV24-1 to TRBJ1-1; D gene ambiguous. Germline V CDR1 and CDR2: KGHDR, SFDVKD. The CDR3 covers 10 residues. V was shortened by 11 bases and J by 10 bases, with 13 bases between the two germline ends. CDR3 coding DNA: TGTGCCATGTATACAAAGGTAGCTTTCTTT. The encoded protein is CAMYTKVAFF.

The chain carries TRBV19 and TRBJ1-5; no firm D call. This CDR3 region has 13 residues. Germline CDR1 is LNHDA and CDR2 is SQIVND (reference sequence). V was shortened by 4 bases and J by 1 base, with 5 bases between the two germline ends. DNA of the CDR3: TGTGCCAGTAGTACCCACAGCAATCAGCCCCAGCATTTT. The encoded protein is CASSTHSNQPQHF.

The chain links TRBV25-1 to TRBJ1-3; D gene ambiguous. This CDR3 is built from 16 residues. Trimming stripped 3 bases from V and 4 bases from J, with 16 bases between. CDR1 is MGHDK, CDR2 SYGVNS, per germline. The CDR3 region is CASSDGSFSNGNTIYF. CDR3 DNA sequence: TGTGCCAGCAGTGATGGGTCTTTCTCTAACGGAAACACCATATATTTT.

This clonotype has only a few counts. The chain carries TRBV27 and TRBJ2-3; possible D gene TRBD2, 6 bases. The CDR3 extends over 15 amino acids. Germline-derived CDR1 and CDR2 are MNHEY and SMNVEV (reference sequence). V was shortened by 3 bases and J by 2 bases, with 12 bases between the two germline ends. CDR3 DNA sequence: TGTGCCAGCAGTTTCCTCGCGGGGTCCACAGATACGCAGTATTTT. Protein: CASSFLAGSTDTQYF.

V gene TRBV12-3 or TRBV12-4 combines with J gene TRBJ1-5, with D uncertain. The CDR3 loop spans 15 amino acids. The V end lost 2 bases, the J end lost 2 bases, and 10 bases lay between the germline ends. DNA of the CDR3: TGTGCCAGCAGTTTATTCAGCAGCCGCAATCAGCCCCAGCATTTT. This codes for CASSLFSSRNQPQHF.

The J gene is TRBJ1-2, the V gene TRBV18; a possible D gene is TRBD1 (5 bases). Between the trimmed V and J ends, which lost 6 bases and 13 bases, there was a span of 27 bases. Germline CDR1 and CDR2: KGHSH and LQKENI. The CDR3 contains 15 residues. CDR3 nucleotide sequence: TGTGCCAGCTCCCACAGTGAACAGGCCGCCACTTTGGCCACCTTC. Translation: CASSHSEQAATLATF.

The sample holds a few counts of this clonotype. V gene TRBV5-4 combines with J gene TRBJ2-3; the D gene is possibly TRBD2 (6 bases). Looked up from germline, CDR1 is SGHNT and CDR2 is YYREEE (reference sequence). The CDR3 sequence is 15 residues long. V lost 3 bases and J lost 4, with 15 bases in between. The CDR3 here is CASSSAGRAADTQYF. The CDR3 region has the DNA TGTGCCAGCAGCTCCGCGGGGCGGGCTGCAGATACGCAGTATTTT.

The chain is built from TRBV9 and TRBJ2-7, with 10 bases fitting TRBD2. The CDR3 totals 15 residues. V shed 0 bases, J shed 7 bases, and the junction held 7 bases outside the gene matches. Looked up from germline, CDR1 is SGDLS and CDR2 is YYNGEE. CDR3 amino acids: CASSVEASGGREQYF. The CDR3 DNA reads as TGTGCCAGCAGCGTAGAGGCTAGCGGGGGCCGGGAGCAGTACTTC.

This clonotype was observed a handful of times. The chain has TRBV7-2 and TRBJ2-4, with TRBD1 as a possible D gene (5 bases). V lost 5 bases and J lost 3, with 17 bases in between. From germline, CDR1 is SGHTA and CDR2 FQGNSA. The CDR3 is made up of 16 amino acids. CDR3 protein: CASSPFGASGKNIQYF. CDR3 DNA: TGTGCCAGCAGCCCATTTGGGGCGTCGGGCAAAAACATTCAGTACTTC.

A few counts support this clonotype. The gene calls are TRBV20-1 and TRBJ1-5; D not certain. V lost 0 bases and J lost 9, with 12 bases in between. The CDR3 has 13 amino acids. In germline, CDR1 is DFQATT, CDR2 SNEGSKA (reference sequence). Written as DNA, the CDR3 is TGCAGTGCTAGAGATCAAGGGTTCTCGCCCCAGCATTTT. This translates into CSARDQGFSPQHF.

This clonotype occurred a few times. For the CDR3, the DNA is TGTGCCAGCAGCGTAGAGGCGGGGGCCGTCACAGATACGCAGTATTTT. It encodes CASSVEAGAVTDTQYF. This chain connects TRBV9 to TRBJ2-3, with D possibly matching TRBD2 (7 bases). This CDR3 has 16 residues. Germline V CDR1 and CDR2: SGDLS, YYNGEE. V gave up 0 bases and J gave up 2 bases, with 13 bases separating them.

The chain has TRBV20-1 and TRBJ1-5; weak D call: TRBD1 (6 bases). The CDR3 extends over 15 amino acids. Germline CDR1 reads DFQATT; CDR2 reads SNEGSKA (reference sequence). The ends were cut back, 4 bases at V and 13 bases at J, with 26 bases in the middle. This CDR3 reads CSATPRYRAQVTQHF. The CDR3 region has the DNA TGCAGTGCTACCCCCCGTTACAGGGCCCAAGTCACTCAGCATTTT.

This clonotype occurred many times. This chain connects TRBV4-3 to TRBJ2-1, with a possible D match to TRBD1 (6 bases). Trimming shortened V by 3 bases and J by 5 bases, and 11 bases separated the two germline ends. Germline loops: CDR1 LGHNA, CDR2 YSLEER. The CDR3 spans 14 residues. The CDR3 nucleotides are TGCGCCAGCAGCCAGGGGGCGCCGAACAATGAGCAGTTCTTC. This codes for CASSQGAPNNEQFF.

This clonotype was observed a few times. This CDR3 reads CATTTKTGDELFF. CDR3 in DNA: TGTGCCACAACTACCAAGACAGGGGACGAACTGTTTTTT. This sequence joins TRBV6-5 and TRBJ1-4; 8 bases are shared with TRBD1. The CDR3 loop spans 13 amino acids. The germline V gene has CDR1 MNHEY and CDR2 SVGAGI. J lost 12 bases, V lost 10 bases, and 13 bases had no gene match.

At least ten counts were recorded for this clonotype. V and J are TRBV29-1 and TRBJ2-7; 11 nucleotides agree with TRBD2. The CDR3 totals 14 residues. Germline values: CDR1 SQVTM, CDR2 ANQGSEA. V was pared by 6 bases and J by 3 bases, with 7 bases of the junction left unmatched. DNA for the CDR3: TGCAGCGTAGCTACTAGCGGGGGAGACTACGAGCAGTACTTC. Translation gives CSVATSGGDYEQYF.

In DNA, the CDR3 is TGTGCCAGCGTCGGGGTCCCCTGGTCTAACACTGAAGCTTTCTTT. Protein: CASVGVPWSNTEAFF. The chain is built from TRBV6-2 or TRBV6-3 and TRBJ1-1; D remains ambiguous. CDR1 MNHEY and CDR2 SVGEGT come from the germline V gene. V was clipped by 8 bases and J by 2 bases, with 18 bases between them. This CDR3 has 15 residues.

The V call is TRBV12-3 or TRBV12-4, the J call TRBJ1-1; D might be TRBD1 (5 bases). V was shortened by 3 bases and J by 2 bases, with 10 bases between the two germline ends. This CDR3 is 14 amino acids long. The CDR3 loop is CASSLWGDNTEAFF. The CDR3 DNA reads as TGTGCCAGCAGTTTGTGGGGGGACAACACTGAAGCTTTCTTT.

This clonotype was counted only a few times. The chain uses TRBV10-3 and TRBJ2-7, with D possibly TRBD1 on 6 matching bases. Per germline, CDR1 ENHRY and CDR2 SYGVKD. The CDR3 is made up of 14 amino acids. V gave up 0 bases and J gave up 4 bases, with 10 bases separating them. CDR3 nucleotides: TGTGCCATCAGTGAGTCTAGCAGGGGTTACGAGCAGTACGTC. Amino acid sequence: CAISESSRGYEQYV.

This clonotype turned up a few times. The chain employs TRBV4-2 and TRBJ1-1, with 9 bases matching TRBD1. The J segment lost 0 bases and the V segment lost 3 bases, leaving 5 bases of the junction unmatched. CDR1 and CDR2 from the germline V gene are LGHNA and YNFKEQ. The CDR3 is made up of 16 amino acids. The CDR3 DNA follows: TGTGCCAGCAGCCACCTAACAGGGGGCGTGAACACTGAAGCTTTCTTT. Its protein is CASSHLTGGVNTEAFF.

This clonotype was picked up a small number of times. V is TRBV7-9 and J is TRBJ2-2; D not certain. Germline lookup yields CDR1 SEHNR and CDR2 FQNEAQ (reference sequence). V shed 2 bases and J shed 4 bases, with 5 bases lying between them. The CDR3 runs to 13 residues. The CDR3 sequence: CASSLFLTGELFF. The CDR3 DNA reads as TGTGCCAGCAGCTTATTCCTCACCGGGGAGCTGTTTTTT.

In its sample, this clonotype was seen many times. V is TRBV24-1 and J is TRBJ2-3; 8 positions agree with TRBD2. V was pared by 0 bases and J by 3 bases, with 4 bases of the junction left unmatched. The germline CDR1 and CDR2 sequences are KGHDR and SFDVKD. The CDR3 loop spans 16 amino acids. In nucleotides, the CDR3 is TGTGCCACCAGTGATTTGCGGCGGGGGGTTACAGATACGCAGTATTTT. Its translation: CATSDLRRGVTDTQYF.

The chain is built from TRBV6-2 or TRBV6-3 and TRBJ2-6, with D possibly matching TRBD2 (6 bases). The germline gives CDR1 MNHEY, CDR2 SVGEGT. The CDR3 runs 17 residues. V was trimmed by 2 bases and J by 0 bases, leaving 11 bases between them. The DNA of the CDR3 is TGTGCCAGCAGTTACCGGGCGGGGTACTCTGGGGCCAACGTCCTGACTTTC. As protein: CASSYRAGYSGANVLTF.

This clonotype was counted at least ten times. This sequence joins TRBV5-1 and TRBJ1-1; 7 nucleotides align to TRBD1. After removal of 1 base from V and 3 bases from J, the junction contained 3 bases not matched to a gene. Germline-derived CDR1 and CDR2 are SGHRS and YFSETQ. The CDR3 is made up of 14 amino acids. The CDR3 DNA reads as TGCGCCAGCAGCTTGCGACAGGGTCACACTGAAGCTTTCTTT. Residues: CASSLRQGHTEAFF.